This T cell receptor (beta chain) appears in the sequencing data of a study of T cells in Graves' hyperthyroidism and ophthalmopathy. V shed 0 bases, J shed 12 bases, and the junction held 15 bases outside the gene matches. Per the germline V gene, CDR1 is SEHNR and CDR2 is FQNEAQ (reference sequence). This CDR3 contains 17 residues. TCR beta CDR3 region amplification was performed from RNA transcripts. The TCR CDR3 first-round RT-PCR relied on the HTBI primer set. MiXCR, applied by TCRdb to the multiplex PCR reads, yields one record per CDR3 protein. Here the sample spans around 450,000 distinct CDR3 sequences, around 14% being singletons. The sample holds many counts of this clonotype.

The source is a woman under 30 with Graves' hyperthyroidism. The chain joins TRBV7-9 to TRBJ2-1; TRBD2 matches at 9 bases. Sequencing was done on a sample of blood. CDR3 amino acids: CASSLASLSGSGLGQFF. The CDR3 DNA follows: TGTGCCAGCAGCTTAGCCTCCCTTAGCGGGAGTGGGTTAGGGCAGTTCTTC.